The rows below give T cell receptor beta chains drawn from one sample of a study of blood T cell repertoires in COVID-19. TCRdb keeps only in-frame clones here, not all; method: immunoSEQ multiplex PCR. The sample includes hundreds of thousands of clones, 85% to 90% of them seen just once. Source material: PBMCs or T cells enriched from blood (not recorded which). These receptor sequences come from a woman aged 50 to 60 in a cohort exposed to, infected with or recovered from COVID-19 (not recorded which). CDR3s include the opening cysteine and the closing phenylalanine or tryptophan. A D gene is named only where the DNA matches it firmly. Size values are once, few and many counts, or a class for expanded clones, and some rows have none.

d_call: NA
v_call: TRBV7-9
clone_size: NA
cdr3_length: 13
j_call: TRBJ1-6
cdr3_nt: TGTGCCAGCACGGGAGGGGTAGGTTCACCCCTCCACTTT
cdr3_aa: CASTGGVGSPLHF

d_call: TRBD1
v_call: TRBV5-6
clone_size: few
cdr3_length: 16
j_call: TRBJ1-5
cdr3_nt: TGTGCCAGCAGCAGTACAGGGGAGACTGGCAATCAGCCCCAGCATTTT
cdr3_aa: CASSSTGETGNQPQHF

d_call: TRBD2
v_call: TRBV5-1
clone_size: NA
cdr3_length: 16
j_call: TRBJ2-5
cdr3_nt: TGCGCCAGCAGCCTTGGACTAGCGGGGGGGCAAGAGACCCAGTACTTC
cdr3_aa: CASSLGLAGGQETQYF

d_call: TRBD2
v_call: TRBV24-1
clone_size: NA
cdr3_length: 17
j_call: TRBJ2-3
cdr3_nt: TGTGCCACCAGTGACTCTCAACTAGCGGGCGGCACAGATACGCAGTATTTT
cdr3_aa: CATSDSQLAGGTDTQYF

d_call: NA
v_call: TRBV18
clone_size: NA
cdr3_length: 13
j_call: TRBJ1-1
cdr3_nt: TGTGCCAGCTCACCCCGGGATGGGGGGGAAGCTTTCTTT
cdr3_aa: CASSPRDGGEAFF

d_call: NA
v_call: TRBV28
clone_size: NA
cdr3_length: 14
j_call: TRBJ1-1
cdr3_nt: TGTGCCAGCAGTTTGGGGGCCAAAAGGTATAGGGCTTTCTTT
cdr3_aa: CASSLGAKRYRAFF

d_call: TRBD1
v_call: TRBV19
clone_size: NA
cdr3_length: 15
j_call: TRBJ1-2
cdr3_nt: TGTGCCAGTACCAAAGGACAGGGGTATCACTATGGCTACACCTTC
cdr3_aa: CASTKGQGYHYGYTF

d_call: NA
v_call: TRBV4-1
clone_size: once
cdr3_length: 16
j_call: TRBJ1-5
cdr3_nt: TGCGCCAGCAGCCAAGTTGGTCGGGGAGGCAATCAGCCCCAGCATTTT
cdr3_aa: CASSQVGRGGNQPQHF

d_call: NA
v_call: TRBV2
clone_size: NA
cdr3_length: 12
j_call: TRBJ1-1
cdr3_nt: TGTGCCAGCAGTCGGTCGAACACTGAAGCTTTCTTT
cdr3_aa: CASSRSNTEAFF

d_call: NA
v_call: TRBV9
clone_size: NA
cdr3_length: 16
j_call: TRBJ2-3
cdr3_nt: TGTGCCAGCAGCCTCAGACTGAGTTTTAGCACAGATACGCAGTATTTT
cdr3_aa: CASSLRLSFSTDTQYF

d_call: NA
v_call: TRBV4-3
clone_size: NA
cdr3_length: 15
j_call: TRBJ1-2
cdr3_nt: TGCGCCAGCAGCCAGAGGGAGATTAACGTCTATGGCTACACCTTC
cdr3_aa: CASSQREINVYGYTF

d_call: TRBD2
v_call: TRBV7-9
clone_size: once
cdr3_length: 15
j_call: TRBJ2-2
cdr3_nt: TGTGCCAGCAGTATAGCGGGGGCGCCGGCCGGGGAGCTGTTTTTT
cdr3_aa: CASSIAGAPAGELFF

d_call: TRBD1
v_call: TRBV30
clone_size: NA
cdr3_length: 14
j_call: TRBJ1-5
cdr3_nt: TGTGCCTGGAGTAGGACAGGGGGCAATCAGCCCCAGCATTTT
cdr3_aa: CAWSRTGGNQPQHF

d_call: NA
v_call: TRBV5-4
clone_size: NA
cdr3_length: 14
j_call: TRBJ1-2
cdr3_nt: TGTGCCAGCAGCCGGCAGGGGCATGACTATGGCTACACCTTC
cdr3_aa: CASSRQGHDYGYTF

d_call: NA
v_call: TRBV19
clone_size: NA
cdr3_length: 14
j_call: TRBJ2-6
cdr3_nt: TGTGCCAGTAGGGGGCGGGGTGGGGCCAACGTCCTGACTTTC
cdr3_aa: CASRGRGGANVLTF

d_call: NA
v_call: TRBV19
clone_size: NA
cdr3_length: 16
j_call: TRBJ1-5
cdr3_nt: TGTGCCAGTGTTCCTCAAGCAGCGACAGCTAATCAGCCCCAGCATTTT
cdr3_aa: CASVPQAATANQPQHF

d_call: NA
v_call: TRBV5-6
clone_size: NA
cdr3_length: 15
j_call: TRBJ1-5
cdr3_nt: TGTGCCAGCAGCCTAGTCAGGGATCCCAATCAGCCCCAGCATTTT
cdr3_aa: CASSLVRDPNQPQHF

d_call: NA
v_call: TRBV28
clone_size: NA
cdr3_length: 15
j_call: TRBJ1-1
cdr3_nt: TGTGCCAGCAGTTCTATCGACAGGATGAACACTGAAGCTTTCTTT
cdr3_aa: CASSSIDRMNTEAFF

d_call: NA
v_call: TRBV7-2
clone_size: NA
cdr3_length: 13
j_call: TRBJ1-3
cdr3_nt: TGTGCCAGCGCCCCCGGCTCTGGAAACACCATATATTTT
cdr3_aa: CASAPGSGNTIYF

d_call: NA
v_call: TRBV28
clone_size: NA
cdr3_length: 12
j_call: TRBJ1-2
cdr3_nt: TGTGCCAGCAGCCCCGACAGCTATGGCTACACCTTC
cdr3_aa: CASSPDSYGYTF

d_call: TRBD2
v_call: TRBV2
clone_size: NA
cdr3_length: 12
j_call: TRBJ2-3
cdr3_nt: TGTGCCAGCAGGCGGGGGACAGATACGCAGTATTTT
cdr3_aa: CASRRGTDTQYF

d_call: NA
v_call: TRBV9
clone_size: once
cdr3_length: 12
j_call: TRBJ1-2
cdr3_nt: TGTGCCAGCAGCCCCGACAGATATGGCTACACCTTC
cdr3_aa: CASSPDRYGYTF

d_call: NA
v_call: TRBV30
clone_size: NA
cdr3_length: 13
j_call: TRBJ1-1
cdr3_nt: TGTGCCTGGAGTCTTGGGAGTAGGACTGAAGCTTTCTTT
cdr3_aa: CAWSLGSRTEAFF

d_call: NA
v_call: TRBV4-3
clone_size: NA
cdr3_length: 14
j_call: TRBJ1-1
cdr3_nt: TGCGCCAGCAGCCAAGGAGGATGGCACACTGAAGCTTTCTTT
cdr3_aa: CASSQGGWHTEAFF

d_call: TRBD1
v_call: TRBV7-9
clone_size: NA
cdr3_length: 13
j_call: TRBJ2-2
cdr3_nt: TGTGCCAGACAGGGGGCTAACACCGGGGAGCTGTTTTTT
cdr3_aa: CARQGANTGELFF

d_call: TRBD1
v_call: TRBV5-1
clone_size: NA
cdr3_length: 17
j_call: TRBJ1-4
cdr3_nt: TGCGCCAGCAGCACCCCCACAGGGACAGGGGGCAATGAAAAACTGTTTTTT
cdr3_aa: CASSTPTGTGGNEKLFF

d_call: NA
v_call: TRBV7-3
clone_size: NA
cdr3_length: 13
j_call: TRBJ2-3
cdr3_nt: TGTGCCAGCAGCTTGCGGGGTATGGATACGCAGTATTTT
cdr3_aa: CASSLRGMDTQYF

d_call: NA
v_call: TRBV5-8
clone_size: NA
cdr3_length: 14
j_call: TRBJ2-7
cdr3_nt: TGTGCCAGCAGCTTGCTCAGGGTGGGTAACGAGCAGTACTTC
cdr3_aa: CASSLLRVGNEQYF

d_call: NA
v_call: TRBV14
clone_size: NA
cdr3_length: 13
j_call: TRBJ1-1
cdr3_nt: TGTGCCAGCAGCCAAGTGATCTTCGGTGAAGCTTTCTTT
cdr3_aa: CASSQVIFGEAFF

d_call: NA
v_call: TRBV4-2
clone_size: once
cdr3_length: 15
j_call: TRBJ2-3
cdr3_nt: TGTGCCAGCAGCCAATCGCTCGGGGTCACAGATACGCAGTATTTT
cdr3_aa: CASSQSLGVTDTQYF

d_call: NA
v_call: TRBV11-1
clone_size: NA
cdr3_length: 13
j_call: TRBJ2-5
cdr3_nt: TGTGCCAGCAGCTTAAACTTCCGAGAGACCCAGTACTTC
cdr3_aa: CASSLNFRETQYF

d_call: NA
v_call: TRBV30
clone_size: NA
cdr3_length: 14
j_call: TRBJ1-4
cdr3_nt: TGTGCCCAGAGGGAAGGGACAACTAATGAAAAACTGTTTTTT
cdr3_aa: CAQREGTTNEKLFF

d_call: NA
v_call: TRBV28
clone_size: NA
cdr3_length: 11
j_call: TRBJ1-1
cdr3_nt: TGTGCCAGCAACCATCAGACTGAAGCTTTCTTT
cdr3_aa: CASNHQTEAFF

d_call: NA
v_call: TRBV5-5
clone_size: NA
cdr3_length: 13
j_call: TRBJ1-2
cdr3_nt: TGTGCCAGCAGCCCGCTGGGAGAATATGGCTACACCTTC
cdr3_aa: CASSPLGEYGYTF

d_call: TRBD2
v_call: TRBV10-2
clone_size: NA
cdr3_length: 13
j_call: TRBJ2-5
cdr3_nt: TGCGCCAGCACGGGGGGGTCGGCAGAGACCCAGTACTTC
cdr3_aa: CASTGGSAETQYF

d_call: TRBD2
v_call: TRBV19
clone_size: NA
cdr3_length: 15
j_call: TRBJ2-3
cdr3_nt: TGTGCCAGTAGTACTAGCGGGGTTAGCACAGATACGCAGTATTTT
cdr3_aa: CASSTSGVSTDTQYF

d_call: NA
v_call: TRBV15
clone_size: once
cdr3_length: 12
j_call: TRBJ1-2
cdr3_nt: TGTGCCACCAGCAGAGATCCGGGTGGCTACACCTTC
cdr3_aa: CATSRDPGGYTF

d_call: NA
v_call: TRBV7-2
clone_size: few
cdr3_length: 15
j_call: TRBJ2-2
cdr3_nt: TGTGCCAGCAAGCCTGAACGGGGTGGCACCGGGGAGCTGTTTTTT
cdr3_aa: CASKPERGGTGELFF

d_call: NA
v_call: TRBV9
clone_size: few
cdr3_length: 16
j_call: TRBJ2-2
cdr3_nt: TGTGCCAGCAGCGTAGTTGAGTTTGTCGAGTACGGGGAGCTGTTTTTT
cdr3_aa: CASSVVEFVEYGELFF

d_call: TRBD1
v_call: TRBV7-3
clone_size: NA
cdr3_length: 13
j_call: TRBJ1-1
cdr3_nt: TGTGCCAGCAGCTCGGGACAGCTAACAGAAGCTTTCTTT
cdr3_aa: CASSSGQLTEAFF

d_call: TRBD2
v_call: TRBV4-3
clone_size: NA
cdr3_length: 18
j_call: TRBJ2-3
cdr3_nt: TGCGCCAGCAGCCAAGCGAACTATCAGCGGGGAAGAACAGATACGCAGTATTTT
cdr3_aa: CASSQANYQRGRTDTQYF

d_call: NA
v_call: TRBV6-5
clone_size: NA
cdr3_length: 15
j_call: TRBJ1-5
cdr3_nt: TGTGCCAGCAAACCCGCGTCGGGAAGCAATCAGCCCCAGCATTTT
cdr3_aa: CASKPASGSNQPQHF

d_call: TRBD1
v_call: TRBV5-4
clone_size: NA
cdr3_length: 14
j_call: TRBJ1-2
cdr3_nt: TGTGCCAGCACCCCGGACAGGGGTAACTATGGCTACACCTTC
cdr3_aa: CASTPDRGNYGYTF

d_call: NA
v_call: TRBV28
clone_size: NA
cdr3_length: 13
j_call: TRBJ1-5
cdr3_nt: TGTGCCAGCGCCGGGACAAGCAATCAGCCCCAGCATTTT
cdr3_aa: CASAGTSNQPQHF

d_call: TRBD1
v_call: TRBV19
clone_size: NA
cdr3_length: 14
j_call: TRBJ1-5
cdr3_nt: TGTGCCAGTAGTATGGACAGGGTAGGACAGCCCCAGCATTTT
cdr3_aa: CASSMDRVGQPQHF

d_call: TRBD1
v_call: TRBV6-4
clone_size: few
cdr3_length: 14
j_call: TRBJ1-1
cdr3_nt: TGTGCCAGCAGTAATGGGACAGGGGGCTCTGAAGCTTTCTTT
cdr3_aa: CASSNGTGGSEAFF